One sample yielded the 3 T cell receptor beta chains listed below, sequenced in a study of Graves' ophthalmopathy and Graves' hyperthyroidism. Using RNA transcripts, the TCR beta CDR3 regions were amplified. HTBI-primed first-round RT-PCR preceded second-round multiplex PCR. TCRdb ran MiXCR on the multiplex PCR reads and lists one entry per CDR3 protein. The sample comprises 260,000 or so distinct CDR3 sequences, around 42% of which are singletons, and approximately 51% rests with the top ten. The material sequenced was peripheral blood. These receptors were taken from an adult man with Graves' ophthalmopathy.

The rearrangement links TRBV2 to TRBJ1-5; D is undetermined. The CDR3 is 13 residues long. Trimming cost V 8 bases and J 0 bases, with 8 bases left between them. Germline lookup yields CDR1 SNHLY and CDR2 FYNNEI. The chain's CDR3 is CASALDSNQPQHF. The CDR3 bases are TGTGCCAGCGCCCTGGATAGCAATCAGCCCCAGCATTTT. The variable domain in full, with the rest retrieved from reference TRBV2 and TRBJ1-5, is EPEVTQTPSHQVTQMGQEVILRCVPISNHLYFYWYRQILGQKVEFLVSFYNNEISEKSEIFDDQFSVERPDGSNFTLKIRSTKLEDSAMYFCASALDSNQPQHFGDGTRLSIL.

The J gene is TRBJ1-1, the V gene TRBV25-1; no clear D. The V gene's germline CDR1 is MGHDK and CDR2 SYGVNS. CDR3 size: 13 residues. With 5 bases removed from V and 12 bases from J, the gap between germline ends came to 19 bases. CDR3: CASSFGGKRRPFF. For the CDR3, the DNA is TGTGCCAGCAGTTTCGGAGGCAAGAGGAGGCCTTTCTTT.

The chain employs TRBV12-3 or TRBV12-4 and TRBJ1-6; weak D call: TRBD1 (6 bases). V was cut by 3 bases and J by 7 bases, with 10 bases left in between. The CDR3 extends over 14 amino acids. Here the CDR3 DNA reads TGTGCCAGCAGTTTGGGGGCCGTGAATTCACCCCTCCACTTT. It specifies CASSLGAVNSPLHF.